Below, one T cell receptor (beta chain) is given with its context. Using immunoSEQ multiplex PCR, the repertoire was profiled, and TCRdb retains in-frame clones only, with some absent. The table lists 180,000 or so clones, less than 95% of them singletons. This specimen comes from a study of T cell responses to AZD1222 COVID-19 vaccine. The V and J ends lost 6 bases and 7 bases respectively, with 13 bases between them. This CDR3 spans 13 amino acids. Germline values: CDR1 KGHDR, CDR2 SFDVKD. The sequencing used peripheral blood, collected on day 0 of AZD1222 vaccination. The sequence derives from an adult in good health. The chain couples TRBV24-1 to TRBJ2-3; either TRBD1 or TRBD2 may supply D (6 bases each). Here the CDR3 reads CATSLGGANTQYF. The CDR3 coding sequence is TGTGCCACCAGTCTGGGGGGCGCGAATACGCAGTATTTT.